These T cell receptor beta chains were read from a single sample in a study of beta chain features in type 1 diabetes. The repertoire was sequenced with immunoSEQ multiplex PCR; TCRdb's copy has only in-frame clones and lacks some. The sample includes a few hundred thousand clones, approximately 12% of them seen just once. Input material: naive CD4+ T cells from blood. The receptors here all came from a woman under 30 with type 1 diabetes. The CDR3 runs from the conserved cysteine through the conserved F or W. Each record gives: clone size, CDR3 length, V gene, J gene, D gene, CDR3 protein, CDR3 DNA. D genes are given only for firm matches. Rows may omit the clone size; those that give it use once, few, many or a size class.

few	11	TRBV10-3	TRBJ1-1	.	CAVQGSGEAFF	TGTGCCGTTCAGGGTTCTGGCGAAGCTTTCTTT
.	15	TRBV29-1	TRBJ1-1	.	CSVLRPIGRDTEAFF	TGCAGCGTGTTACGGCCGATCGGTCGGGACACTGAAGCTTTCTTT
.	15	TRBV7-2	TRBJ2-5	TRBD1	CASSLGSAGGETQYF	TGTGCCAGCAGCTTAGGTTCGGCAGGGGGTGAGACCCAGTACTTC
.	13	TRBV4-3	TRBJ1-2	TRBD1	CASSDRDRGAYTF	TGCGCCAGCAGCGACCGGGACAGGGGAGCTTACACCTTC
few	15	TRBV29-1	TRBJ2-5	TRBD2	CSVVSLAGVGETQYF	TGCAGCGTTGTTTCGCTAGCGGGAGTCGGGGAGACCCAGTACTTC
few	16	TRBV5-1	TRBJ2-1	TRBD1	CASSLWSGQFTNEQFF	TGCGCCAGCAGCCTATGGTCGGGACAGTTCACGAATGAGCAGTTCTTC
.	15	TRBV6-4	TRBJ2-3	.	CASSDSGTPGYTQYF	TGTGCCAGCAGTGACTCGGGGACACCTGGATACACGCAGTATTTT
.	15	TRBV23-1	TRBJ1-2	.	CASSQKGRQEMDYTF	TGCGCCAGCAGTCAAAAGGGGAGGCAAGAGATGGACTACACCTTC
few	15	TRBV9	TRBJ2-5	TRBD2	CASSRGAAGEETQYF	TGTGCCAGCAGCCGTGGGGCAGCGGGAGAAGAGACCCAGTACTTC
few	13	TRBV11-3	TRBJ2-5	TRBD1	CASSWDRDETQYF	TGTGCCAGCAGCTGGGACAGGGACGAGACCCAGTACTTC
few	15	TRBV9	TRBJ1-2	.	CASSVGQSANYGYTF	TGTGCCAGCAGCGTAGGTCAGTCAGCTAACTATGGCTACACCTTC
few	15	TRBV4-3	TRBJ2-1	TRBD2	CASSRLLIAGAEQFF	TGCGCCAGCAGCCGCCTCCTCATAGCGGGAGCTGAGCAGTTCTTC
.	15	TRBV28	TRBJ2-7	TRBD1	CASISGGEEGYEQYF	TGTGCCAGCATTTCAGGGGGCGAGGAGGGCTACGAGCAGTACTTC
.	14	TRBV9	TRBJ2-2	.	CASHSDPNTGELFF	TGTGCCAGTCATAGTGATCCTAACACCGGGGAGCTGTTTTTT
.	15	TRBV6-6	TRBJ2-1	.	CASSATAQGYNEQFF	TGTGCCAGCAGTGCGACGGCCCAGGGTTACAATGAGCAGTTCTTC
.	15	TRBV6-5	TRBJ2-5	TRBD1	CASSSGQGRQETQYF	TGTGCCAGCAGTTCCGGACAGGGCCGACAAGAGACCCAGTACTTC
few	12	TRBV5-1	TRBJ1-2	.	CASSPYRNGYTF	TGCGCCAGCAGCCCCTACAGGAATGGCTACACCTTC
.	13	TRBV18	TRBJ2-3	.	CASSTAERDTQYF	TGTGCCAGCTCAACTGCGGAGCGAGATACGCAGTATTTT
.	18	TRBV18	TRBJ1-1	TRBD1	CASSPIAGQTNMNTEAFF	TGTGCCAGCTCACCCATCGCGGGACAGACTAATATGAACACTGAAGCTTTCTTT
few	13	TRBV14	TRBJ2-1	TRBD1	CASRENSGGVQFF	TGTGCCAGCAGGGAAAATTCAGGGGGCGTGCAGTTCTTC
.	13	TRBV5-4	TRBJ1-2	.	CASTGMGGRGYTF	TGTGCCAGCACCGGGATGGGGGGTCGTGGCTACACCTTC
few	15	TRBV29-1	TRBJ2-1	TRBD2	CSVDPNSGSYNEQFF	TGCAGCGTCGACCCCAACAGCGGGAGCTACAATGAGCAGTTCTTC
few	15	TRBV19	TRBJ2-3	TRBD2	CASRLAGGLTDTQYF	TGTGCCAGTCGACTAGCGGGAGGCCTCACAGATACGCAGTATTTT
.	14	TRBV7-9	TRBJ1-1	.	CASSSPDRNTEAFF	TGTGCCAGCAGCTCCCCAGACAGGAACACTGAAGCTTTCTTT
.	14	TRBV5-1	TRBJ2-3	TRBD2	CASSLLAGADTQYF	TGCGCCAGCAGCTTACTAGCGGGAGCAGATACGCAGTATTTT
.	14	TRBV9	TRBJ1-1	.	CASSGQAMNTEAFF	TGTGCCAGCAGCGGACAGGCCATGAACACTGAAGCTTTCTTT
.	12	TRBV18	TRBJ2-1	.	CASSPFNNEQFF	TGTGCCAGCTCACCCTTTAACAATGAGCAGTTCTTC
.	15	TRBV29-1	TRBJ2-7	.	CSVARRLAQPREQYF	TGCAGCGTTGCTCGTCGGTTAGCTCAACCGAGGGAGCAGTACTTC
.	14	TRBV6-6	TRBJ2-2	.	CASSYPGGAGELFF	TGTGCCAGCAGTTACCCCGGAGGGGCCGGGGAGCTGTTTTTT
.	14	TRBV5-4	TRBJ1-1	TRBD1	CASSPGGANTEAFF	TGTGCCAGCAGCCCAGGGGGAGCGAACACTGAAGCTTTCTTT
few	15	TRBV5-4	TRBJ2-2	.	CASSLRQGGTGELFF	TGTGCCAGCAGCTTACGGCAGGGGGGAACCGGGGAGCTGTTTTTT
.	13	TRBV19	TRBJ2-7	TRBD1	CASSATGVYEQYF	TGTGCCAGTAGTGCGACAGGGGTCTACGAGCAGTACTTC
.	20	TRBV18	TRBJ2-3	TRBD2	CASSPTASGSITSSTDTQYF	TGTGCCAGCTCACCTACGGCTAGCGGGAGCATTACCTCTAGCACAGATACGCAGTATTTT
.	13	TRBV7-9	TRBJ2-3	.	CASSPTSTDTQYF	TGTGCCAGCAGCCCCACTAGCACAGATACGCAGTATTTT
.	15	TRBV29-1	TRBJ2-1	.	CSVALRLVLRNEQFF	TGCAGCGTTGCGCTGAGACTAGTTTTGCGGAATGAGCAGTTCTTC
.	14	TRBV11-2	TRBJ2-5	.	CASSLASERETQYF	TGTGCCAGCAGCTTAGCTTCGGAGCGAGAGACCCAGTACTTC
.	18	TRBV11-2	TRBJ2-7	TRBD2	CASSFTRLGLAGSYEQYF	TGTGCCAGCAGCTTTACCCGCCTTGGACTAGCGGGATCCTACGAGCAGTACTTC
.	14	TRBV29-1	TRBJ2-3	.	CSVEAPGLTDTQYF	TGCAGCGTTGAAGCCCCGGGACTTACAGATACGCAGTATTTT
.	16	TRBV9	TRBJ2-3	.	CASSERIRGITDTQYF	TGTGCCAGCAGCGAGAGGATACGGGGGATCACAGATACGCAGTATTTT
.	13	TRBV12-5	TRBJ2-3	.	CASGRTKSDTQYF	TGTGCTAGTGGACGTACAAAGTCAGATACGCAGTATTTT
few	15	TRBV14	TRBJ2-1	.	CASSHSMSSYNEQFF	TGTGCCAGCAGCCATTCAATGAGCTCCTACAATGAGCAGTTCTTC
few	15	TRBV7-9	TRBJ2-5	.	CASSLFDEYQETQYF	TGTGCCAGCAGCTTATTCGATGAGTACCAAGAGACCCAGTACTTC
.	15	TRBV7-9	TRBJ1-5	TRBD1	CASSPGQGYGQPQHF	TGTGCCAGCAGCCCGGGACAGGGTTACGGTCAGCCCCAGCATTTT
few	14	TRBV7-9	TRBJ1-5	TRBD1	CASRAGGLDQPQHF	TGTGCCAGCAGAGCAGGGGGGCTGGATCAGCCCCAGCATTTT
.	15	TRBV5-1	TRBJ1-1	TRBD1	CASSSSTGVRAEAFF	TGCGCCAGCAGCAGCTCGACAGGGGTAAGGGCTGAAGCTTTCTTT
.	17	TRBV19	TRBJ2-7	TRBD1	CASSSLPPGQGPHEQYF	TGTGCCAGTAGTTCGCTCCCTCCGGGACAGGGGCCGCACGAGCAGTACTTC
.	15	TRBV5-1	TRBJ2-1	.	CASRVTMISYNEQFF	TGCGCCAGCAGGGTGACTATGATCTCCTACAATGAGCAGTTCTTC
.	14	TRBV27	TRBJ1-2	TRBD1	CASSFYRGSYGYTF	TGTGCCAGCAGTTTTTACAGGGGATCCTATGGCTACACCTTC
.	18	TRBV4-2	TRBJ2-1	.	CASSQVGGSNPFASEQFF	TGTGCCAGCAGCCAAGTCGGCGGAAGTAATCCATTCGCCTCTGAGCAGTTCTTC
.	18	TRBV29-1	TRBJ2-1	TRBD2	CSVEPVRAGLGSTDEQFF	TGCAGCGTTGAACCCGTCCGGGCGGGACTAGGGTCTACGGATGAGCAGTTCTTC
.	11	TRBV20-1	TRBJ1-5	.	CSASREQPQHF	TGCAGTGCTAGCCGGGAACAGCCCCAGCATTTT